Listed below are T cell receptor beta chains from one sample, sequenced in a study of control samples from healthy donors and cancer patients. The method was immunoSEQ multiplex PCR; TCRdb's version includes in-frame clones alone and lacks a portion of them. The data hold about 34,000 clones, with roughly 86% observed a single time. The sample consisted of PBMCs. These receptors all come from a woman between 40 and 55 years old with lung cancer. CDR3s include the opening cysteine and the closing phenylalanine or tryptophan. Each record gives: CDR3 DNA, CDR3 protein, D gene, J gene, V gene, CDR3 length, clone size. D genes are given only for firm matches. Expanded clones get a size class; other rows say once, few or many, or leave the size out.

cdr3_nt: TGTGCCAGCTCACCACCGGGGCAGGGGAGAGCCAAAAACATTCAGTACTTC; cdr3_aa: CASSPPGQGRAKNIQYF; d_call: .; j_call: TRBJ2-4; v_call: TRBV18; cdr3_length: 17; clone_size: .
cdr3_nt: TGTGCCTGGAGCCGGGACGGAGAGACCTACACCTTC; cdr3_aa: CAWSRDGETYTF; d_call: .; j_call: TRBJ1-2; v_call: TRBV30; cdr3_length: 12; clone_size: .
cdr3_nt: TGTGCCACCAATTCGGGCTCTGGAAACACCATATATTTT; cdr3_aa: CATNSGSGNTIYF; d_call: .; j_call: TRBJ1-3; v_call: TRBV15; cdr3_length: 13; clone_size: .
cdr3_nt: TGTGCCAGCCAGTGGGGGGAGGGGACCGGGGAGCTGTTTTTT; cdr3_aa: CASQWGEGTGELFF; d_call: TRBD2; j_call: TRBJ2-2; v_call: TRBV28; cdr3_length: 14; clone_size: few
cdr3_nt: TGTGCCATCAGTCCGAGGGGAGGAACTGAAGCTTTCTTT; cdr3_aa: CAISPRGGTEAFF; d_call: .; j_call: TRBJ1-1; v_call: TRBV10-3; cdr3_length: 13; clone_size: .
cdr3_nt: TGTGCCAGCAGGCCGACAGGGTGGAACACTGAAGCTTTCTTT; cdr3_aa: CASRPTGWNTEAFF; d_call: TRBD1; j_call: TRBJ1-1; v_call: TRBV28; cdr3_length: 14; clone_size: .
cdr3_nt: TGTGCCAGCATCCCCGCAGGGGGCTTCAACGAGCAGTACTTC; cdr3_aa: CASIPAGGFNEQYF; d_call: TRBD1; j_call: TRBJ2-7; v_call: TRBV28; cdr3_length: 14; clone_size: .
cdr3_nt: TGTGCCAGCAGTGAGACTAGCGGCACAGATACGCAGTATTTT; cdr3_aa: CASSETSGTDTQYF; d_call: TRBD2; j_call: TRBJ2-3; v_call: TRBV6-4; cdr3_length: 14; clone_size: .
cdr3_nt: TGTGCCAGCAGCTTAAACAGCCGTAATTCACCCCTCCACTTT; cdr3_aa: CASSLNSRNSPLHF; d_call: .; j_call: TRBJ1-6; v_call: TRBV11-2; cdr3_length: 14; clone_size: .
cdr3_nt: TGTGCCACCAGTGATAGGCCGCGGACAGGGAGAGAGACCCAGTACTTC; cdr3_aa: CATSDRPRTGRETQYF; d_call: TRBD1; j_call: TRBJ2-5; v_call: TRBV24-1; cdr3_length: 16; clone_size: .
cdr3_nt: TGTGCCAGCAGCTTGACGGGGGTAAACAATCAGCCCCAGCATTTT; cdr3_aa: CASSLTGVNNQPQHF; d_call: .; j_call: TRBJ1-5; v_call: TRBV5-6; cdr3_length: 15; clone_size: .
cdr3_nt: TGCGCCAGCAGCCTAGGAGGGGTTCAGCCCCAGCATTTT; cdr3_aa: CASSLGGVQPQHF; d_call: .; j_call: TRBJ1-5; v_call: TRBV10-2; cdr3_length: 13; clone_size: .
cdr3_nt: TGTGCCAGCAGCCCGACCCCGGGACAGGGGAATGAAAAACTGTTTTTT; cdr3_aa: CASSPTPGQGNEKLFF; d_call: TRBD1; j_call: TRBJ1-4; v_call: TRBV5-5; cdr3_length: 16; clone_size: .
cdr3_nt: TGTGCCACCAGTGATTGGAGGTTACAGGGGGGATGGGGCTACACCTTC; cdr3_aa: CATSDWRLQGGWGYTF; d_call: TRBD1; j_call: TRBJ1-2; v_call: TRBV24-1; cdr3_length: 16; clone_size: .
cdr3_nt: TGTGCCAGCAGCCTGAGAGATGGTAACTATGGCTACACCTTC; cdr3_aa: CASSLRDGNYGYTF; d_call: .; j_call: TRBJ1-2; v_call: TRBV5-4; cdr3_length: 14; clone_size: .
cdr3_nt: TGTGCCAGTAGTATCCGGCCAGGCTACTCACCCCTCCACTTT; cdr3_aa: CASSIRPGYSPLHF; d_call: .; j_call: TRBJ1-6; v_call: TRBV19; cdr3_length: 14; clone_size: .
cdr3_nt: TGTGCCAGCTCACTGGGACAGCACTCCTACGAGCAGTACTTC; cdr3_aa: CASSLGQHSYEQYF; d_call: TRBD1; j_call: TRBJ2-7; v_call: TRBV18; cdr3_length: 14; clone_size: once
cdr3_nt: TGTGCCAGCAGTTACTCGAAACCCGATACGCAGTATTTT; cdr3_aa: CASSYSKPDTQYF; d_call: .; j_call: TRBJ2-3; v_call: TRBV6-6; cdr3_length: 13; clone_size: .
cdr3_nt: TGTGCCAGCAGCTTGGGGGGGAGCTCCTACAATGAGCAGTTCTTC; cdr3_aa: CASSLGGSSYNEQFF; d_call: .; j_call: TRBJ2-1; v_call: TRBV5-6; cdr3_length: 15; clone_size: .
cdr3_nt: TGTGCCAGCAGCGGACCAGGGACCGAAGCTTTCTTT; cdr3_aa: CASSGPGTEAFF; d_call: .; j_call: TRBJ1-1; v_call: TRBV9; cdr3_length: 12; clone_size: .
cdr3_nt: TGTGCCAGCAGGGACGGGGGGCCCAATAATGAGCAGTTCTTC; cdr3_aa: CASRDGGPNNEQFF; d_call: .; j_call: TRBJ2-1; v_call: TRBV6-5; cdr3_length: 14; clone_size: few
cdr3_nt: TGCGCCAGCAGCTTGGGAACAGGCGCGAATTCACCCCTCCACTTT; cdr3_aa: CASSLGTGANSPLHF; d_call: .; j_call: TRBJ1-6; v_call: TRBV5-1; cdr3_length: 15; clone_size: .
cdr3_nt: TGTGCCAGCAGCCCGGATGGGGCAGGCTCGACCACTGAAGCTTTCTTT; cdr3_aa: CASSPDGAGSTTEAFF; d_call: .; j_call: TRBJ1-1; v_call: TRBV7-3; cdr3_length: 16; clone_size: .
cdr3_nt: TGTGCCAGCAGTGCTCCTGGGACAGATACGCAGTATTTT; cdr3_aa: CASSAPGTDTQYF; d_call: .; j_call: TRBJ2-3; v_call: TRBV6-4; cdr3_length: 13; clone_size: .
cdr3_nt: TGTGCCTGGAGTGTACGAAGAGGAGTAACCAACTATGGCTACACCTTC; cdr3_aa: CAWSVRRGVTNYGYTF; d_call: .; j_call: TRBJ1-2; v_call: TRBV30; cdr3_length: 16; clone_size: .
cdr3_nt: TGTGCCAGCAGTTTTCTGGGACAGCCCCAGCATTTT; cdr3_aa: CASSFLGQPQHF; d_call: .; j_call: TRBJ1-5; v_call: TRBV12-3/TRBV12-4; cdr3_length: 12; clone_size: .
cdr3_nt: TGTGCCACCAGCAGAGATTTAGACAGGGACAGCACCGGGGAGCTGTTTTTT; cdr3_aa: CATSRDLDRDSTGELFF; d_call: TRBD1; j_call: TRBJ2-2; v_call: TRBV15; cdr3_length: 17; clone_size: .
cdr3_nt: TGCGCCAGCAGCTTTGGCGGGGGGGCTTACGAGCAGTACTTC; cdr3_aa: CASSFGGGAYEQYF; d_call: TRBD2; j_call: TRBJ2-7; v_call: TRBV5-1; cdr3_length: 14; clone_size: once
cdr3_nt: TGTGCCAGCAGCCAGCTTGGTCCCTCTGGAAACACCATATATTTT; cdr3_aa: CASSQLGPSGNTIYF; d_call: .; j_call: TRBJ1-3; v_call: TRBV3-1/TRBV3-2; cdr3_length: 15; clone_size: .
cdr3_nt: TGTGCCAGCAACGGCCTTAGCGGGGGGCCTCACAATGAGCAGTTCTTC; cdr3_aa: CASNGLSGGPHNEQFF; d_call: TRBD2; j_call: TRBJ2-1; v_call: TRBV9; cdr3_length: 16; clone_size: .
cdr3_nt: TGCGCCAGCAGCCAAGACCTGACACACTATGGCTACACCTTC; cdr3_aa: CASSQDLTHYGYTF; d_call: .; j_call: TRBJ1-2; v_call: TRBV4-3; cdr3_length: 14; clone_size: .
cdr3_nt: TGTGCCTGGACAGTCTCTGGGGCCAACGTCCTGACTTTC; cdr3_aa: CAWTVSGANVLTF; d_call: .; j_call: TRBJ2-6; v_call: TRBV30; cdr3_length: 13; clone_size: .
cdr3_nt: TGTGCCAGCAGGACTGCAGGGGATACGGTAAAACTGTTTTTT; cdr3_aa: CASRTAGDTVKLFF; d_call: .; j_call: TRBJ1-4; v_call: TRBV28; cdr3_length: 14; clone_size: once
cdr3_nt: TGTGCCAGCAGTTCGACAAGTTTACACTACGAGCAGTACTTC; cdr3_aa: CASSSTSLHYEQYF; d_call: .; j_call: TRBJ2-7; v_call: TRBV6-5; cdr3_length: 14; clone_size: .
cdr3_nt: TGCGCCAGCAGCCAAACAGGGGGCGCCCAGAGCTCCTATAATTCACCCCTCCACTTT; cdr3_aa: CASSQTGGAQSSYNSPLHF; d_call: TRBD1; j_call: TRBJ1-6; v_call: TRBV4-1; cdr3_length: 19; clone_size: .
cdr3_nt: TGTGCCAGCAGCGTAGGTGTGGGACCCACAGATACGCAGTATTTT; cdr3_aa: CASSVGVGPTDTQYF; d_call: .; j_call: TRBJ2-3; v_call: TRBV9; cdr3_length: 15; clone_size: few
cdr3_nt: TGCGCCAGCAGCCAAGATGTTACGGCTACTAATGAAAAACTGTTTTTT; cdr3_aa: CASSQDVTATNEKLFF; d_call: .; j_call: TRBJ1-4; v_call: TRBV4-1; cdr3_length: 16; clone_size: .
cdr3_nt: TGTGCCAGCAGTTTGACCGGAAGGCAGTTCTTC; cdr3_aa: CASSLTGRQFF; d_call: .; j_call: TRBJ2-1; v_call: TRBV28; cdr3_length: 11; clone_size: .
cdr3_nt: TGTGCCAGCAGCTTAGCAGGACCGCCAAATTCACCCCTCCACTTT; cdr3_aa: CASSLAGPPNSPLHF; d_call: .; j_call: TRBJ1-6; v_call: TRBV7-2; cdr3_length: 15; clone_size: .
cdr3_nt: TGCGCCAGCAGCCTCCGGGGTCGGACAAGGAACAATGAGCAGTTCTTC; cdr3_aa: CASSLRGRTRNNEQFF; d_call: .; j_call: TRBJ2-1; v_call: TRBV4-3; cdr3_length: 16; clone_size: .
cdr3_nt: TGTGCCAGCAGCCTTCCCGGACTAGCGGGGGGTAGAGAGACCCAGTACTTC; cdr3_aa: CASSLPGLAGGRETQYF; d_call: TRBD2; j_call: TRBJ2-5; v_call: TRBV5-4; cdr3_length: 17; clone_size: few
cdr3_nt: TGCGCCAGCAGCTCGGACAGGGTTCAGCAATCACCCCTCCACTTT; cdr3_aa: CASSSDRVQQSPLHF; d_call: TRBD1; j_call: TRBJ1-6; v_call: TRBV5-1; cdr3_length: 15; clone_size: .
cdr3_nt: TGTGCCAGCAGCCAAGCTTATTCGGCTTTCTTT; cdr3_aa: CASSQAYSAFF; d_call: .; j_call: TRBJ1-1; v_call: TRBV3-1/TRBV3-2; cdr3_length: 11; clone_size: once